This T cell receptor (beta chain) was sequenced for a study of siplizumab effects on memory and regulatory T cells. Study-wide points: Roughly 75-96% of proliferating CD4+ or CD8+ clones lacked a naive or memory phenotype that could be assigned.

On this clone: Its antigen remains unknown.

Responder and stimulator cells in the mixed lymphocyte reaction were cultured together for more than five days at 37°C. The assay covered 90,000 to 100,000 TCR templates per sample. The assay was immunoSEQ multiplex PCR, and TCRdb's table has in-frame clones only and misses some. The sample holds about 3,400 clones, about 60% seen once. The CDR3 totals 14 residues. CDR1 SEHNR and CDR2 FQNEAQ come from the germline V gene (reference sequence). Trimming took off 0 bases at V and 4 bases at J, with 9 bases between the two ends. The chain links TRBV7-9 to TRBJ1-2; tentatively, D is TRBD1 (5 bases). The sequence derives from a human donor in good health; the cells came from an allogeneic mixed lymphocyte reaction. Some clones in this sample may be carry-over from other donors' samples. Sequencing was performed on CFSE-low (dividing) CD8+ T cells sorted from an allogeneic mixed lymphocyte reaction. This chain's CDR3 is CASSLAGTTYGYTF. In nucleotides, the CDR3 is TGTGCCAGCAGCTTAGCAGGGACGACCTATGGCTACACCTTC.